The rows below give T cell receptor beta chains drawn from one sample of a study of blood T cell repertoires in COVID-19. Repertoires were generated with immunoSEQ multiplex PCR, while TCRdb's copy carries only in-frame clones and drops some. The table lists a few hundred thousand clones, less than 90% of them singletons. The sequencing input was peripheral blood. These receptors originate from a woman aged 50 to 65 with acute or convalescent COVID-19. Each CDR3 is given with its conserved first and last residue. Fields, in order: J gene, V gene, CDR3 protein.

TRBJ1-5	TRBV2	CASSWDRQNQPQHF
TRBJ1-2	TRBV2	CASSDQLNYGYTF
TRBJ1-1	TRBV7-9	CASSLADSNTEAFF
TRBJ2-1	TRBV5-1	CASSPTLAGIKHEQFF
TRBJ2-7	TRBV7-2	CASSLLGVYEQYF
TRBJ2-1	TRBV24-1	CATSEGTGGYNEQFF
TRBJ2-3	TRBV7-3	CASSLGGYMDMNTDTQYF
TRBJ2-7	TRBV24-1	CATSPGGSFFEQYF
TRBJ1-1	TRBV6-2/TRBV6-3	CASSYLQGSTEAFF
TRBJ2-1	TRBV19	CASGAGYNEQFF
TRBJ2-1	TRBV9	CASSVATTRRNEQFF